Here is one TCR beta chain with its context. The antigen is undetermined. The V gene's germline CDR1 is SGHRS and CDR2 YFSETQ. V dropped 7 bases and J dropped 5 bases, with 10 bases sitting between them. The CDR3 contains 11 residues. TCRdb keeps only in-frame clones here, not all; method: immunoSEQ multiplex PCR. The sample shows 30,000 or so clones, 82% of them seen only once. This sample is part of a study of OX40 agonist ivuxolimab in advanced cancers. Study results and limitations: Clones of CD4+ and CD8+ blood T cells grew by week 6 at doses of 0.1 to 3.0 mg/kg. There were, on average, more expanded clones in CD8+ T cells than in CD4+.

Drawing of blood for sampling happened at baseline, at cycle 4 day 1, and at cycle 7 day 1. V and J are TRBV5-1 and TRBJ2-7; D uncertain. The TCR sequence derives from an adult with an advanced solid tumor such as melanoma, head and neck, liver or kidney cancer. Sample: CD4+ or CD8+ T cells sorted from blood, taken in a trial of the OX40 agonist ivuxolimab. CDR3 residues: CASRLFDEQYF. CDR3 nucleotide sequence: TGCGCCAGCCGATTGTTCGACGAGCAGTACTTC.